This T cell receptor beta chain was obtained from a study of naive and memory T cell subsets. Four subsets defined by CD45RA and CD27 were sorted after CD3, CD4, CD8 and live/dead staining. Both TRBC1 and TRBC2 were covered by a beta constant-region primer of two equimolar oligonucleotides. The ligated cDNA underwent four PCR rounds using SP2 and nested alpha and beta constant-region primers. TCRdb re-derived calls from the UMI-ligation and nested PCR reads in MiXCR, one entry per CDR3 protein. Among 85,000 or so distinct CDR3 sequences listed, roughly 9.3% were seen once. General study results and limits: A clonotype means one alpha or beta sequence, not an alpha/beta pair. TCR abundance followed a power law differing between naive and memory subsets. Over 95% of naive TCR sequences appeared only once after error correction, unlike memory subsets.

Germline V lookup: CDR1 SEHNR, CDR2 FQNEAQ (reference sequence). V was clipped by 2 bases and J by 8 bases, with 6 bases between them. The CDR3 spans 12 residues. This clonotype was counted at least ten times. Its specificity is not known. This receptor was obtained from a human donor in good health. The gene calls are TRBV7-9 and TRBJ1-4; D is ambiguous. The source material was naive CD8+ T cells from blood. Written as DNA, the CDR3 is TGTGCCAGCAGCTTATCGAACGAAAAACTGTTTTTT. Its translation is CASSLSNEKLFF.